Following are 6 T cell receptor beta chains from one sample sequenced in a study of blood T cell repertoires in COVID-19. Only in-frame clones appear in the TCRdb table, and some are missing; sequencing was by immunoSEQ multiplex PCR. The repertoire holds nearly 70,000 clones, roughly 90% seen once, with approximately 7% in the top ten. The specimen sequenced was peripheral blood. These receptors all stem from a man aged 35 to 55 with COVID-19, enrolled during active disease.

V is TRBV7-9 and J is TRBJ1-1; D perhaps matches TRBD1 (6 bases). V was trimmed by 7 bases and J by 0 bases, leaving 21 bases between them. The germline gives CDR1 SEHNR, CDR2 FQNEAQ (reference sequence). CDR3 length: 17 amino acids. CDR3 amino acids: CASIQQGVPFMNTEAFF. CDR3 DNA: TGTGCCAGCATCCAACAGGGTGTTCCTTTCATGAACACTGAAGCTTTCTTT. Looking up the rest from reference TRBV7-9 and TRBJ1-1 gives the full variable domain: DTGVSQNPRHKITKRGQNVTFRCDPISEHNRLYWYRQTLGQGPEFLTYFQNEAQLEKSRLLSDRFSAERPKGSFSTLEIQRTEQGDSAMYLCASIQQGVPFMNTEAFFGQGTRLTVV.

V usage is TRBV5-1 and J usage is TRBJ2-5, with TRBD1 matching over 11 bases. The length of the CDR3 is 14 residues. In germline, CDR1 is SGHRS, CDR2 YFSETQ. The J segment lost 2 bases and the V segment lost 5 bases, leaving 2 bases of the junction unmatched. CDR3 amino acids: CASRRDRGQETQYF. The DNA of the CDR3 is TGCGCCAGCAGACGGGACAGGGGGCAAGAGACCCAGTACTTC.

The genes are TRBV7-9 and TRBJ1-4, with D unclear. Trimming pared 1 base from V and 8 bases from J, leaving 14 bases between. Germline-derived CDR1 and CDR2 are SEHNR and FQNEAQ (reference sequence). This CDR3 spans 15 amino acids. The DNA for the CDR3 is TGTGCCAGCAGCTTAGTGAGGGTAGGAGTCGAAAAACTGTTTTTT. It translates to CASSLVRVGVEKLFF.

The CDR3 loop is CASSLYGVGVGSEQFF. DNA for the CDR3: TGTGCCAGCAGCTTATACGGGGTTGGTGTGGGCAGTGAGCAGTTCTTC. This chain uses TRBV7-9 with TRBJ2-1, with D perhaps TRBD2 (5 bases). The germline V gene encodes CDR1 SEHNR and CDR2 FQNEAQ (reference sequence). With 2 bases removed from V and 9 bases from J, the gap between germline ends came to 20 bases. The CDR3 has 16 amino acids.

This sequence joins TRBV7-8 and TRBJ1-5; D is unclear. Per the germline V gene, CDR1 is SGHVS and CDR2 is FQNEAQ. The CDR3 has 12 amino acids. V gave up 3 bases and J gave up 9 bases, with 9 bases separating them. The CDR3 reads CASSFMSGPQHF. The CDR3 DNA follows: TGTGCCAGCAGCTTTATGTCAGGGCCCCAGCATTTT.

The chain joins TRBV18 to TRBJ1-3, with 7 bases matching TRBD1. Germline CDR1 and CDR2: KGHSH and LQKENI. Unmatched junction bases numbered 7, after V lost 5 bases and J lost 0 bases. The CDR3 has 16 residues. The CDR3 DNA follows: TGTGCCAGCTCAGCCGGGACAGCAAGCTCTGGAAACACCATATATTTT. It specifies CASSAGTASSGNTIYF.